The 30 T cell receptor beta chains given below trace back to one sample, sequenced in a study of cytomegalovirus exposure and HLA in healthy donors. TCRdb's table, derived via immunoSEQ multiplex PCR, lists solely in-frame clones and lacks some. Of some 200,000 clones in the sample, over 80% were seen once. Sequences were obtained from PBMCs. The receptors originated from a woman under 30 in good health and CMV-seronegative.

Concerning this clone itself: A read error may account for a junction end that differs from germline. The chain carries TRBV28 and TRBJ2-7; TRBD2 agrees at 7 bases. Germline values: CDR1 MDHEN, CDR2 SYDVKM. The CDR3 is 13 amino acids. The CDR3 DNA follows: TGTGCCAGCAGTTTAGGGGTGTCCGGGAGGAAGGACTTC. Translated: CASSLGVSGRKDF.

The chain employs TRBV29-1 and TRBJ1-4; 9 nucleotides match TRBD1. The germline CDR1 and CDR2 sequences are SQVTM and ANQGSEA. This CDR3 has 14 residues. Germline trimming cut 5 bases from V and 7 bases from J; bases unmatched to any gene: 8. The CDR3 nucleotides are TGCAGCGTTTCGGGGACAGGGTTTATTGAAAAACTGTTTTTT. It translates to CSVSGTGFIEKLFF. Looking up the rest from reference TRBV29-1 and TRBJ1-4 gives the full variable domain: SAVISQKPSRDICQRGTSLTIQCQVDSQVTMMFWYRQQPGQSLTLIATANQGSEATYESGFVIDKFPISRPNLTFSTLTVSNMSPEDSSIYLCSVSGTGFIEKLFFGSGTQLSVL.

V gene TRBV7-2 combines with J gene TRBJ2-7, with D maybe TRBD2 (6 bases). CDR3 length: 14 residues. V was cut by 5 bases and J by 5 bases, with 16 bases left in between. Per germline, CDR1 SGHTA and CDR2 FQGNSA. The CDR3 here is CASSPPWGGDEQYF. The CDR3 coding sequence is TGTGCCAGCAGCCCCCCCTGGGGCGGGGACGAGCAGTACTTC.

J is TRBJ2-1 and V is TRBV7-9, with 10 positions matching TRBD1. Germline V lookup: CDR1 SEHNR, CDR2 FQNEAQ (reference sequence). The J segment lost 7 bases and the V segment lost 6 bases, leaving 6 bases of the junction unmatched. The CDR3 totals 14 residues. The CDR3 DNA follows: TGTGCCAGCAGGGGACAGGGGCTCAAGAATGAGCAGTTCTTC. Encoded protein: CASRGQGLKNEQFF.

The CDR3 DNA is TGTGCCAGCAGCTTATCCCAAGGACTAGCGAGACTCGATACGCAGTATTTT. Amino acid sequence: CASSLSQGLARLDTQYF. V usage is TRBV7-3 and J usage is TRBJ2-3; TRBD2 agrees at 9 bases. This CDR3 comprises 17 residues. J gave up 6 bases and V 2 bases, and 12 bases lay outside the gene matches. CDR1 is SGHTA, CDR2 FQGTGA, per germline. Complete variable domain (other parts from reference TRBV7-3 and TRBJ2-3): GAGVSQTPSNKVTEKGKYVELRCDPISGHTALYWYRQSLGQGPEFLIYFQGTGAADDSGLPNDRFFAVRPEGSVSTLKIQRTERGDSAVYLCASSLSQGLARLDTQYFGPGTRLTVL.

The chain is built from TRBV6-1 and TRBJ2-4; 10 bases fit TRBD2. The CDR3 covers 18 residues. V lost 1 base to trimming and J lost 5 bases; unmatched junction nucleotides: 11. Per germline, CDR1 MNHNS and CDR2 SASEGT. For the CDR3, the DNA is TGTGCCAGCAGTGAAGACGGGGCTAGCGGGAGAGGTGAAAACATTCAGTACTTC. Residues: CASSEDGASGRGENIQYF.

The rearrangement uses TRBV29-1 and TRBJ2-3, with 11 bases identical to TRBD2. Per the germline V gene, CDR1 is SQVTM and CDR2 is ANQGSEA. The V gene end was trimmed by 7 bases and the J gene end by 5 bases; junction bases not matched to a gene: 17. The CDR3 loop spans 17 amino acids. The CDR3 coding sequence is TGCAGCGCACTGGGACTAGCGGAGCTATCGTCAGGAGATACGCAGTATTTT. As protein: CSALGLAELSSGDTQYF.

This sequence joins TRBV5-4 and TRBJ2-2, with 7 bases fitting TRBD2. Looked up from germline, CDR1 is SGHNT and CDR2 is YYREEE (reference sequence). The V segment lost 4 bases and the J segment 0 bases; nucleotides outside the gene matches: 15. The CDR3 consists of 19 residues. CDR3: CASSKESGRSGANTGELFF. The CDR3 DNA follows: TGTGCCAGCAGCAAAGAATCCGGGAGGAGCGGCGCGAACACCGGGGAGCTGTTTTTT.

The chain joins TRBV5-4 to TRBJ1-1; 9 nucleotides agree with TRBD1. The CDR3 spans 15 residues. CDR1 is SGHNT and CDR2 is YYREEE in the germline V gene (reference sequence). The J segment lost 6 bases and the V segment lost 4 bases, leaving 10 bases of the junction unmatched. This CDR3 is CASSTRTGVMSEAFF. The CDR3 nucleotides read TGTGCCAGCAGCACTAGGACAGGGGTGATGTCTGAAGCTTTCTTT.

The count of this clone is one. This chain uses TRBV7-3 with TRBJ2-7, with TRBD2 matching over 8 bases. Germline V gene sequence: CDR1 SGHTA, CDR2 FQGTGA. V lost 5 bases, J lost 6 bases, and 18 bases stayed unmatched. The CDR3 length is 17 residues. The CDR3 loop is CASSLTGGAAGVREQYF. In DNA form, the CDR3 reads TGTGCCAGCAGCCTGACAGGAGGAGCAGCGGGAGTTCGCGAGCAGTACTTC.

V is TRBV2 and J is TRBJ1-5; a weak D match, TRBD1 (6 bases). The CDR3 consists of 15 residues. The ends were cut back, 7 bases at V and 5 bases at J, with 18 bases in the middle. Germline lookup yields CDR1 SNHLY and CDR2 FYNNEI. The CDR3 here is CASTETGTPYQPQHF. CDR3 sequence (DNA): TGTGCCAGCACCGAAACCGGGACACCCTATCAGCCCCAGCATTTT.

The genes are TRBV6-6 and TRBJ1-2, with D tentatively TRBD1 (5 bases). V was pared by 10 bases and J by 2 bases, with 17 bases between. The CDR3 is 14 amino acids. Germline assignment: CDR1 MNHNY and CDR2 SVGAGI (reference sequence). As DNA, the CDR3 is TGTGCCACCGAGGGGAGGGTATCGAACTATGGCTACACCTTC. This sequence encodes CATEGRVSNYGYTF.

This chain uses TRBV2 with TRBJ1-4, with 8 nucleotides matching TRBD1. J lost 6 bases, V lost 7 bases, and 10 bases had no gene match. There are 15 residues in the CDR3. Germline V CDR1 and CDR2: SNHLY, FYNNEI. DNA of the CDR3: TGTGCCAGCACCCGGCAGGGGGCTCGGGATGAAAAACTGTTTTTT. It specifies CASTRQGARDEKLFF.

The chain links TRBV28 to TRBJ1-5; TRBD1 matches at 9 bases. Germline values: CDR1 MDHEN, CDR2 SYDVKM. This CDR3 has 15 residues. J gave up 6 bases and V 6 bases, and 9 bases lay outside the gene matches. DNA of the CDR3: TGTGCCAGCAGCGCCGGGACAGGGACGGGTCAGCCCCAGCATTTT. It translates to CASSAGTGTGQPQHF.

This chain joins TRBV5-8 and TRBJ2-3; 9 nucleotides match TRBD1. Per germline, CDR1 SGHTS and CDR2 YDEGEE. J was trimmed by 4 bases and V by 3 bases; bases with no gene match: 18. The CDR3 has 19 amino acids. DNA of the CDR3: TGTGCCAGCAGCTCTCCATACGGGACAGGGAATGAGATTGCAGATACGCAGTATTTT. Amino acid sequence: CASSSPYGTGNEIADTQYF.

The chain has TRBV19 and TRBJ2-1, with 7 bases matching TRBD2. The CDR3 runs to 16 residues. Unmatched junction bases numbered 7, after V lost 2 bases and J lost 3 bases. Germline V lookup: CDR1 LNHDA, CDR2 SQIVND (reference sequence). The CDR3, as DNA: TGTGCCAGTAGTATAAGAAGCGGGACCTTCTACAATGAGCAGTTCTTC. Its protein is CASSIRSGTFYNEQFF.

The genes are TRBV5-4 and TRBJ2-6; D unclear. Germline V gene data show CDR1 as SGHNT and CDR2 as YYREEE (reference sequence). The CDR3 loop spans 14 amino acids. Trimming took off 4 bases at V and 2 bases at J, with 7 bases between the two ends. For the CDR3, the DNA is TGTGCCAGCAGCGCTGACACTGGGGCCAACGTCCTGACTTTC. It yields the protein CASSADTGANVLTF.

The V call is TRBV23-1, the J call TRBJ1-2; 9 bases line up with TRBD1. TRBV23-1 is an open reading frame whose function is uncertain. Trimming removed 6 bases from V and 4 bases from J; junction bases left unmatched: 15. The CDR3 is made up of 17 amino acids. The CDR3 coding sequence is TGCGCCAGCAGCAAATTAAAACCTGGACAGGGGATCTATGGCTACACCTTC. This sequence encodes CASSKLKPGQGIYGYTF.

This clone was counted between two and nine times. V gene TRBV7-9 combines with J gene TRBJ2-2, with D perhaps TRBD2 (5 bases). Looked up from germline, CDR1 is SEHNR and CDR2 is FQNEAQ (reference sequence). The CDR3 consists of 13 residues. V dropped 2 bases and J dropped 5 bases, with 6 bases sitting between them. The CDR3 sequence is CASSLRGTGELFF. The CDR3 DNA is TGTGCCAGCAGCTTAAGAGGGACCGGGGAGCTGTTTTTT.

This clone has just a few counts. The J gene is TRBJ1-1, the V gene TRBV7-9, with 7 bases that match TRBD1. The CDR3 is 13 residues long. The ends lost 7 bases at V and 4 bases at J; junction bases unmatched: 6. CDR1 and CDR2 (germline): SEHNR, FQNEAQ (reference sequence). In nucleotides, the CDR3 is TGTGCCAGCACCGAGACAGGGTCCACTGAAGCTTTCTTT. It codes for CASTETGSTEAFF.

The rearrangement links TRBV7-9 to TRBJ1-3, with D unclear. This CDR3 spans 14 amino acids. Germline V gives CDR1 SEHNR, CDR2 FQNEAQ (reference sequence). The ends were cut back, 5 bases at V and 0 bases at J, with 8 bases in the middle. The DNA for the CDR3 is TGTGCCAGCAGCCTAGGGAGCTCTGGAAACACCATATATTTT. It specifies CASSLGSSGNTIYF.

The genes are TRBV28 and TRBJ2-7, with a weak D call TRBD2 (7 bases). The germline gives CDR1 MDHEN, CDR2 SYDVKM. CDR3 size: 16 residues. Trimming pared 3 bases from V and 6 bases from J, leaving 21 bases between. CDR3 nucleotides: TGTGCCAGCAGTTTCCCTGGGGGGGCTCAAAGCGGCGAGCAGTACTTC. This translates into CASSFPGGAQSGEQYF.

The chain couples TRBV9 to TRBJ1-1; possibly TRBD1 for D (6 bases). Germline V gene sequence: CDR1 SGDLS, CDR2 YYNGEE. V was pared by 4 bases and J by 0 bases, with 13 bases between. This CDR3 region has 15 residues. In DNA form, the CDR3 reads TGTGCCAGCAGCCCGAGGGACAACTTGAACACTGAAGCTTTCTTT. Its translation: CASSPRDNLNTEAFF.

This chain uses TRBV4-1 with TRBJ2-3; TRBD2 is a possible D gene (7 bases). V dropped 8 bases and J dropped 6 bases, with 15 bases sitting between them. The CDR3 covers 13 residues. Germline V gives CDR1 MGHRA, CDR2 YSYEKL. This chain's CDR3 is CASGGGSRDTQYF. The CDR3 bases are TGCGCCAGCGGGGGGGGCTCCAGGGATACGCAGTATTTT.

V is TRBV11-2 and J is TRBJ2-2, with 11 bases fitting TRBD2. CDR1 is SGHAT and CDR2 is FQNNGV in the germline V gene. J gave up 3 bases and V 5 bases, and 2 bases lay outside the gene matches. CDR3 length: 15 amino acids. The CDR3, as DNA: TGTGCCAGCAGCACGGGACTAGCGGACACCGGGGAGCTGTTTTTT. Its translation is CASSTGLADTGELFF.

The chain joins TRBV7-8 to TRBJ1-4; the D is unclear. Germline CDR1 and CDR2: SGHVS and FQNEAQ. Trimming took 5 bases from V and 8 from J, leaving 15 bases between them. CDR3 length equals 14 residues. CDR3 DNA sequence: TGTGCCAGCAGCCGTACACGGGGTAGCGAAAAACTGTTTTTT. Its protein product is CASSRTRGSEKLFF.

The chain joins TRBV2 to TRBJ2-1, with 9 bases identical to TRBD2. The CDR3 is made up of 14 amino acids. CDR1 is SNHLY, CDR2 FYNNEI, per germline. V lost 7 bases to trimming and J lost 7 bases; unmatched junction nucleotides: 8. CDR3 protein: CASKGLAPLNEQFF. CDR3 DNA: TGTGCCAGCAAGGGACTAGCCCCACTTAATGAGCAGTTCTTC.

This chain uses TRBV2 with TRBJ2-7; D is possibly TRBD2 (5 bases). V lost 4 bases to trimming and J lost 4 bases, with 11 bases between them. The V gene's germline CDR1 is SNHLY and CDR2 FYNNEI. The CDR3 loop spans 13 amino acids. Written as DNA, the CDR3 is TGTGCCAGCAGTGGTGACGACTATTACGAGCAGTACTTC. Translation gives CASSGDDYYEQYF. Full variable domain (missing parts from reference TRBV2 and TRBJ2-7): EPEVTQTPSHQVTQMGQEVILRCVPISNHLYFYWYRQILGQKVEFLVSFYNNEISEKSEIFDDQFSVERPDGSNFTLKIRSTKLEDSAMYFCASSGDDYYEQYFGPGTRLTVT.

The chain carries TRBV7-8 and TRBJ1-5; the D gene is possibly TRBD1 (5 bases). CDR1 and CDR2 (germline): SGHVS, FQNEAQ. V was cut by 5 bases and J by 4 bases, with 9 bases left in between. This CDR3 spans 13 amino acids. The chain's CDR3 is CASSRQGNQPQHF. The CDR3 bases are TGTGCCAGCAGCCGTCAGGGAAATCAGCCCCAGCATTTT.

This rearrangement joins TRBV27 to TRBJ2-3; the match to TRBD2 covers 8 bases. The length of the CDR3 is 16 residues. Germline V lookup: CDR1 MNHEY, CDR2 SMNVEV (reference sequence). Trimming removed 5 bases from V and 2 bases from J; junction bases left unmatched: 9. The CDR3 nucleotides are TGTGCCAGCAGTGGGGGGGAGCGGGAGAACACAGATACGCAGTATTTT. It specifies CASSGGERENTDTQYF.